This T cell receptor beta chain appears in the sequencing data of a study of T cell repertoires in cytomegalovirus infection. The overall study: Alongside well-studied HLA-B-restricted CMV epitopes, recently identified HLA-C-restricted CMV epitopes were also used. Shared public TCR beta signatures pointed to both CMV infection and a matching HLA type.

There are a few counts of this clonotype. Its antigen remains unidentified. Whole-study results and caveats: The response measured ex vivo was dominated by TCR beta clonotypes (HLA-C-restricted and CMV-specific). Summed frequency of public TCR beta families distinguished CMV carriers with the relevant HLA.

Via MiXCR, TCRdb re-called the reads, giving one row per CDR3 protein. The sample has about 920,000 distinct CDR3 sequences; 30% to 40% are singletons. The CDR3 has 15 amino acids. Deletions cut 3 bases from V and 6 bases from J, with 17 bases between. This clonotype originated in a human donor in good health (CMV status not recorded). Some clones in this sample may be carry-over from other donors' samples. The chain employs TRBV12-3 or TRBV12-4 and TRBJ1-2; tentatively, D is TRBD1 (6 bases). This material consisted of cultured CD8+ T cells from PBMCs, taken from culture after CMV antigen stimulation. DNA for the CDR3: TGTGCCAGCAGTTTCCAGGGGCCCGGGGCGGATGGCTACACCTTC. Residues: CASSFQGPGADGYTF.